This TCR beta chain was recovered during a study of T-cell reconstitution after alpha-beta-depleted transplantation in children. The CDR3 totals 15 residues. V lost 5 bases and J lost 2, with 14 bases in between. The germline V gene encodes CDR1 SEHNR and CDR2 FQNEAQ (reference sequence). Points from the study as a whole: A year post-transplant, T-cell counts and diversity derived mostly from newly produced T cells. Reportedly, alpha-beta T cells present about two months post-transplant originated from several hundred expanded clones of graft origin.

This clonotype showed up just a few times. The antigen is unknown. The TCRbeta library was prepared with unique molecular identifiers. TCRdb passed the PCR reads through MiXCR, listing each CDR3 protein once. This sample carries roughly 490,000 distinct CDR3 sequences, about an eighth of them seen once, and the ten largest clones take 14%. The chain has TRBV7-9 and TRBJ2-3, with D unclear. Sequences were derived from PBMCs, mostly from graft donor cells, sampled 180 days after TCRalphabeta/CD19-depleted stem cell transplant. The TCR comes from a female patient aged 2 to 10 who had a stem cell transplant for aplastic anemia, so the T cells may come from the graft donor. CDR3: CASSPFKGFTDTQYF. The DNA for the CDR3 is TGTGCCAGCAGCCCCTTTAAGGGATTCACAGATACGCAGTATTTT.